This TCR beta chain was retrieved from a study of blood T cells in healthy people across ages. Every donor provided roughly 10 milliliters of peripheral blood. Sample-barcoded 5' priming and a J-beta primer mix drove a second PCR of roughly 6 to 12 cycles. Each sample yielded at least 3 million CDR3-containing paired-end reads. TCRdb independently ran MiXCR on the 5' RACE reads; one entry per CDR3 protein. The sample has about 1.7 million distinct CDR3 sequences, over 25% seen once. The source is a woman in her 30s in good health. The specimen sequenced was blood.

The DNA of the CDR3 is TGTGCCACTAATACGACAGGTTCCCAACCCCAGCATTTT. This gives the protein CATNTTGSQPQHF. J is TRBJ1-5 and V is TRBV24-1, with D possibly TRBD1 on 6 matching bases. This CDR3 is 13 amino acids long. From germline, CDR1 is KGHDR and CDR2 SFDVKD. The V and J ends lost 10 bases and 10 bases respectively, with 19 bases between them.